This T cell receptor (beta chain) was recorded in a study of vaccination and CD4 T cells after COVID-19. About the research overall: Diagnosis preceded the drawing of post-COVID samples by a median approximately 96 days (range 35 to 161).

The ends were cut back, 4 bases at V and 1 base at J, with 9 bases in the middle. The CDR3 extends over 14 amino acids. Germline V gene data show CDR1 as SGHNT and CDR2 as YYREEE (reference sequence). Treatment denoted: approximately 10-day PBMC culture with coronavirus spike peptide pools or control peptides (ViraFEST assay). CD4+ T-cell collection from the unexposed donor predated the COVID-19 pandemic (2011-2018). With the Oncomine TCR Beta short-read assay, DNA from cultured CD4+ T cells was sequenced. The template was genomic DNA from cultured CD4+ T cells. A single record per CDR3 protein comes from TCRdb applying MiXCR to the PCR reads. The sample gives fewer than 8,500 distinct CDR3 sequences, 40% to 55% of which show up once; around a third is in the top ten. A remark on this clonotype: Antigen specificity is unknown.

Study results and caveats: Rising from 21 to 38, the median of SARS-CoV-2-reactive clonotypes did not change significantly.

The origin of this receptor is a human donor in good health. Sequenced input: CD4+ T cells from blood, cultured in vitro. The chain recombines TRBV5-4 with TRBJ1-5; D is uncertain. The CDR3 DNA reads as TGTGCCAGCAGCCTCGGCGGGAGCAATCAGCCCCAGCATTTT. Encoded protein: CASSLGGSNQPQHF.